The source of this TCR beta chain is a study of Ad26.COV2.S vaccination and SARS-CoV-2 variants. Some clones are missing from TCRdb's copy, which holds only in-frame ones; the method was immunoSEQ multiplex PCR. The sample lists about 680,000 clones, 89% seen once, with around 1.4% in the top ten. Whole-study findings and limits: It was reported that spike-specific CD8+ and CD4+ T cell responses were substantially broad after vaccination.

V shed 0 bases and J 5 bases; nucleotides not matched to a gene: 9. Per germline, CDR1 LGHDT and CDR2 YNNKEL (reference sequence). The CDR3 runs to 17 residues. Treatment here: 15 to 20 received Ad26.COV2.S at low or high dose, single or two shots; roughly five received placebo; per-sample allocation not given. At day 63 after the first vaccine or placebo injection, samples were drawn. About this clone itself: What it recognizes is unknown.

The origin of this receptor is a person between 18 and 59 years old who received the Ad26.COV2.S COVID-19 vaccine or a placebo. The sample here was peripheral blood, taken in a trial of Ad26.COV2.S vaccine versus placebo. The chain is built from TRBV3-1 (or the pseudogene TRBV3-2) and TRBJ2-5, with TRBD2 identical over 10 bases. CDR3 sequence reads: CASSQDTPSGGEETQYF. In DNA, the CDR3 is TGTGCCAGCAGCCAAGATACGCCTAGCGGGGGAGAGGAGACCCAGTACTTC.